These 20 T cell receptor beta chains share one sample of origin, sequenced in a study of T cells of healthy individuals. TCRdb re-called the 5' RACE reads with MiXCR, one entry per CDR3 protein. The sample has fewer than 70,000 distinct CDR3 sequences; around 15% are singletons. The source of these receptors is a human donor in good health.

The chain employs TRBV12-5 and TRBJ2-7; TRBD2 matches at 8 bases. The CDR3 has 18 residues. Trimming took 1 base from V and 0 from J; bases not matched to a gene: 11. CDR1 is LGHNT and CDR2 is FRNRAP in the germline V gene. The chain's CDR3 is CASGLGRGGGISSYEQYF. DNA for the CDR3: TGTGCTAGTGGTTTGGGCCGAGGCGGGGGGATCAGCTCCTACGAGCAGTACTTC.

J is TRBJ2-5 and V is TRBV20-1; TRBD2 agrees at 11 bases. Germline CDR1 DFQATT, CDR2 SNEGSKA (reference sequence). The J segment lost 4 bases and the V segment lost 7 bases, leaving 11 bases of the junction unmatched. The CDR3 has 15 amino acids. CDR3 sequence: CSVQILTSGTETQYF. The CDR3 DNA is TGCAGTGTCCAGATTCTGACTAGCGGGACAGAGACCCAGTACTTC.

This clonotype was found many times. The rearrangement links TRBV20-1 to TRBJ1-1; D is unresolved. Between the trimmed V and J ends, which lost 2 bases and 4 bases, there was a span of 8 bases. CDR1 is DFQATT, CDR2 SNEGSKA, per germline (reference sequence). This CDR3 is 12 amino acids long. CDR3 sequence reads: CSARSRGTEAFF. The CDR3 DNA reads TGCAGTGCTAGAAGCCGGGGCACTGAAGCTTTCTTT.

This clonotype was detected a few times. CDR3 sequence reads: CASSQEGRAEQYF. The CDR3 coding sequence is TGTGCCAGCAGCCAAGAGGGGAGGGCCGAGCAGTACTTC. The chain couples TRBV3-1 to TRBJ2-7, with 7 bases matching TRBD2. The length of the CDR3 is 13 residues. The germline gives CDR1 LGHDT, CDR2 YNNKEL (reference sequence). V dropped 0 bases and J dropped 6; count of bases not matched to a gene: 2.

This clonotype has ten or more counts. The chain carries TRBV12-3 or TRBV12-4 and TRBJ1-1; D is possibly TRBD1 (5 bases). Between the trimmed V and J ends, which lost 7 bases and 6 bases, there was a span of 15 bases. The CDR3 covers 13 residues. The CDR3: CASTRAGAPEAFF. Here the CDR3 DNA reads TGTGCCAGCACCAGGGCAGGAGCCCCTGAAGCTTTCTTT.

This clonotype has a count of ten or more. The rearrangement links TRBV18 to TRBJ2-2, with a possible D match to TRBD1 (7 bases). V was shortened by 0 bases and J by 4 bases, with 18 bases between the two germline ends. Germline V CDR1 and CDR2: KGHSH, LQKENI. CDR3 size: 18 residues. CDR3 loop: CASSPPLGGGAITGELFF. In DNA form, the CDR3 reads TGTGCCAGCTCACCACCGCTTGGAGGGGGCGCGATCACCGGGGAGCTGTTTTTT.

The table lists this clonotype with many counts. This chain links TRBV4-1 with TRBJ2-2, with D perhaps TRBD1 (7 bases). The CDR3 consists of 14 residues. V was pared by 4 bases and J by 6 bases, with 12 bases between. Germline CDR1 is MGHRA and CDR2 is YSYEKL. The CDR3 loop reads CASSLQGGAGELFF. Written as DNA, the CDR3 is TGCGCCAGCAGCCTTCAGGGGGGAGCCGGGGAGCTGTTTTTT.

This clonotype came up many times. The gene calls are TRBV7-2 and TRBJ2-7; D is undetermined. The CDR3 length is 13 residues. In germline, CDR1 is SGHTA, CDR2 FQGNSA. V was clipped by 2 bases and J by 5 bases, with 10 bases between them. The CDR3 DNA reads TGTGCCAGCAGCTTACCCAGCGTCCACGAGCAGTACTTC. The encoded protein is CASSLPSVHEQYF.

There are a few counts of this clonotype. The J gene is TRBJ1-5, the V gene TRBV7-2; the match to TRBD1 covers 7 bases. The CDR3 totals 14 residues. Germline V gene lookup returns CDR1 SGHTA and CDR2 FQGNSA. Unmatched junction bases numbered 12, after V lost 8 bases and J lost 8 bases. The CDR3 is CASSSDRTGKPQHF. The CDR3 DNA reads as TGTGCCAGCTCCTCCGACCGGACAGGAAAGCCCCAGCATTTT.

The gene calls are TRBV19 and TRBJ2-7; 9 nucleotides agree with TRBD1. The V gene's germline CDR1 is LNHDA and CDR2 SQIVND (reference sequence). V was pared by 6 bases and J by 6 bases, with 6 bases of the junction left unmatched. CDR3 length: 13 residues. The chain's CDR3 is CASSGTGMFEQYF. CDR3 DNA sequence: TGTGCCAGTAGCGGGACAGGGATGTTCGAGCAGTACTTC.

CDR3 amino acids: CASSYSLAGPNTGELFF. CDR3 DNA: TGTGCCAGCAGTTACTCACTAGCGGGGCCTAACACCGGGGAGCTGTTTTTT. V gene TRBV6-2 or TRBV6-3 combines with J gene TRBJ2-2; 10 bases agree with TRBD2. Trimming cost V 0 bases and J 2 bases; bases outside gene matches: 3. The germline V gene encodes CDR1 MNHEY and CDR2 SVGEGT. This CDR3 region has 17 residues.

The chain is built from TRBV9 and TRBJ2-1; 8 bases are shared with TRBD1. The CDR3 contains 17 residues. Germline V gene sequence: CDR1 SGDLS, CDR2 YYNGEE. After removal of 0 bases from V and 0 bases from J, the junction contained 5 bases not matched to a gene. CDR3: CASSVARQGSSYNEQFF. Written as DNA, the CDR3 is TGTGCCAGCAGCGTAGCGCGACAGGGGAGCTCCTACAATGAGCAGTTCTTC.

This clonotype was found many times. The gene calls are TRBV4-3 and TRBJ2-1; 10 bases match TRBD2. Germline V CDR1 and CDR2: LGHNA, YSLEER. CDR3 length: 15 amino acids. Trimming removed 4 bases from V and 7 bases from J; junction bases left unmatched: 7. The CDR3 DNA reads as TGCGCCAGCAGCCCTAGCGGGAGAAATGGAAATGAGCAGTTCTTC. This gives the protein CASSPSGRNGNEQFF.

CDR3 coding DNA: TGTGCCAGCAGGGGGACAGGGGGCTACGAGCAGTACTTC. Amino acid sequence: CASRGTGGYEQYF. The genes are TRBV6-5 and TRBJ2-7; 11 positions match TRBD1. The germline gives CDR1 MNHEY, CDR2 SVGAGI. This CDR3 has 13 residues. J gave up 3 bases and V 6 bases, and 1 base lay outside the gene matches.

This chain uses TRBV2 with TRBJ2-7; D is unresolved. Per germline, CDR1 SNHLY and CDR2 FYNNEI. The CDR3 extends over 12 amino acids. Trimming left V 3 bases short and J 4 bases short, with 7 bases between. CDR3 bases: TGTGCCAGCAGTGAGATATCTTACGAGCAGTACTTC. Its translation: CASSEISYEQYF.

The chain employs TRBV6-1 and TRBJ1-4, with a tentative D call TRBD1 (5 bases). CDR3 length equals 15 residues. Trimming took off 5 bases at V and 7 bases at J, with 17 bases between the two ends. The V gene's germline CDR1 is MNHNS and CDR2 SASEGT. The CDR3 loop is CASSQPGRAPEKLFF. Here the CDR3 DNA reads TGTGCCAGCAGTCAACCGGGACGGGCGCCTGAAAAACTGTTTTTT.

Of note for this clonotype: A much more abundant neighbour one base away suggests this may be a read error. The chain has TRBV6-1 and TRBJ2-2; no clear D. CDR3 length: 15 amino acids. The germline CDR1 and CDR2 sequences are MNHNS and SASEGT. Here the CDR3 reads CANSERPLNTGELFF. The CDR3 DNA sequence: TGTGCCAACAGTGAGAGACCATTGAACACCGGGGAGCTGTTTTTT.

This clonotype was recorded many times. The chain uses TRBV13 and TRBJ1-6; 10 bases fit TRBD1. Looked up from germline, CDR1 is PRHDT and CDR2 is FYEKMQ (reference sequence). The CDR3 extends over 16 amino acids. Losses at the gene ends were 4 bases for V and 7 bases for J; bases not matched to a gene: 7. The CDR3 region is CASSWGTGERNSPLHF. The CDR3 DNA reads TGTGCCAGCAGCTGGGGGACAGGGGAGAGAAATTCACCCCTCCACTTT.

The sample holds many counts of this clonotype. This rearrangement joins TRBV20-1 to TRBJ2-1, with TRBD2 matching over 8 bases. Germline CDR1 DFQATT, CDR2 SNEGSKA (reference sequence). Germline trimming cut 6 bases from V and 1 base from J; bases unmatched to any gene: 8. The CDR3 spans 15 residues. The DNA for the CDR3 is TGCAGTGCCGCAAGGGCTAGCGGGTCCTACAATGAGCAGTTCTTC. Translating gives CSAARASGSYNEQFF.

This clonotype was detected many times. The genes are TRBV7-9 and TRBJ2-7; perhaps TRBD1 as D (5 bases). Deletions cut 5 bases from V and 3 bases from J, with 11 bases between. The CDR3 is made up of 13 amino acids. Per germline, CDR1 SEHNR and CDR2 FQNEAQ (reference sequence). The CDR3 sequence: CASSRPDSYEQYF. The CDR3 bases are TGTGCCAGCAGCCGGCCTGACAGCTACGAGCAGTACTTC.